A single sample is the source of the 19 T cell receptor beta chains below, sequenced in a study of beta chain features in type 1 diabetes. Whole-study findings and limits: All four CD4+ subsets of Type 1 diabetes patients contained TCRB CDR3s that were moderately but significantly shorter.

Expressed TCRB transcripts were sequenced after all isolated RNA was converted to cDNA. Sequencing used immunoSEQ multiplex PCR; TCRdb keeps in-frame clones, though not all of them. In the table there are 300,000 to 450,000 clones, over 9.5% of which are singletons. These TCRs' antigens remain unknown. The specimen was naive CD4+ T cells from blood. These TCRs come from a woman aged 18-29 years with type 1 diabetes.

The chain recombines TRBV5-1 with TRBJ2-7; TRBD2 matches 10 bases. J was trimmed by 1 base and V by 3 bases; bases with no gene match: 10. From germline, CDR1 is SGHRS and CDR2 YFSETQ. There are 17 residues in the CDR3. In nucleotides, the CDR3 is TGCGCCAGCAGCTCGGGTAGCGGGAGGCCCCCATCCTACGAGCAGTACTTC. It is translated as CASSSGSGRPPSYEQYF.

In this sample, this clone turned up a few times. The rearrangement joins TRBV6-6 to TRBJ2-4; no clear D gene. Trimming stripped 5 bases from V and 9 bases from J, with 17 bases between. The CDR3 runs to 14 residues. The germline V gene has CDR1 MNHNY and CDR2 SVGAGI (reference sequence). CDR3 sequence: CASSILTKGSIQYF. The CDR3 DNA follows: TGTGCCAGCAGTATCCTAACTAAAGGCAGCATTCAGTACTTC.

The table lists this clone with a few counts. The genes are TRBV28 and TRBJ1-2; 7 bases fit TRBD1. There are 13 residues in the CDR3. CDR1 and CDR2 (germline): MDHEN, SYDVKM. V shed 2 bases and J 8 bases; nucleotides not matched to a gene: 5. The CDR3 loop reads CASSLRGHGGYTF. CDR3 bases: TGTGCCAGCAGTTTAAGGGGGCATGGGGGCTACACCTTC.

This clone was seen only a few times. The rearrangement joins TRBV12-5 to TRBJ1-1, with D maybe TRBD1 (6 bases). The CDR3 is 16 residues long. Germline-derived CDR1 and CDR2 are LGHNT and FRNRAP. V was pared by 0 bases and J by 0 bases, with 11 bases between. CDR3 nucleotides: TGTGCTAGTGGTTTGGTGGTAGGACAGATGAACACTGAAGCTTTCTTT. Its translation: CASGLVVGQMNTEAFF.

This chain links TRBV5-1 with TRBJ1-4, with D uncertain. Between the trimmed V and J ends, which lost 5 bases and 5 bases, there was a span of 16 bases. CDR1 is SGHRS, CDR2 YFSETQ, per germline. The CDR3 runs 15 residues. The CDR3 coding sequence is TGCGCCAGCAGGCAAACGGGAGGGCCCAATGAAAAACTGTTTTTT. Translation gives CASRQTGGPNEKLFF.

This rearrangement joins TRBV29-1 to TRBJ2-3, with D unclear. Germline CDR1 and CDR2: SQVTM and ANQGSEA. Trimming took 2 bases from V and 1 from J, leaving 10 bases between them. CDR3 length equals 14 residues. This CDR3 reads CSVETRRGTDTQYF. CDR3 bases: TGCAGCGTTGAAACGCGGAGAGGCACAGATACGCAGTATTTT.

CDR3 in amino acids: CASSSPWGQGNSPLHF. In DNA form, the CDR3 reads TGTGCCAGCAGCTCTCCGTGGGGACAGGGAAATTCACCCCTCCACTTT. V and J are TRBV7-2 and TRBJ1-6; TRBD1 agrees at 9 bases. Germline V gene sequence: CDR1 SGHTA, CDR2 FQGNSA. With V trimmed by 4 bases and J by 7 bases, 8 bases remained unmatched. The CDR3 covers 16 residues.

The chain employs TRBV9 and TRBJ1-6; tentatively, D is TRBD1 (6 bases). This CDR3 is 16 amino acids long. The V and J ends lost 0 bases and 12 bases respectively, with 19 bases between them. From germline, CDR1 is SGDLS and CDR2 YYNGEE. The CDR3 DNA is TGTGCCAGCAGCGTAGCTCATAACAGGGACGATTTACCCCTCCACTTT. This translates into CASSVAHNRDDLPLHF.

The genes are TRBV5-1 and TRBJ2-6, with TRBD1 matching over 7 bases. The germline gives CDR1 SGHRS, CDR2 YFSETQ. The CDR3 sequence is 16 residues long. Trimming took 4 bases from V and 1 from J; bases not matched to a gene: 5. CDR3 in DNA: TGCGCCAGCAGCCCAGGGGGATCATCTGGGGCCAACGTCCTGACTTTC. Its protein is CASSPGGSSGANVLTF.

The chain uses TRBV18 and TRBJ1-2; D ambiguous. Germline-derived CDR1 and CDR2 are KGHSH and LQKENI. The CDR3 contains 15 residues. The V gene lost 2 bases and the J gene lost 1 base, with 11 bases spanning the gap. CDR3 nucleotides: TGTGCCAGCTCACCATGGGAGCCTAATAACTATGGCTACACCTTC. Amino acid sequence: CASSPWEPNNYGYTF.

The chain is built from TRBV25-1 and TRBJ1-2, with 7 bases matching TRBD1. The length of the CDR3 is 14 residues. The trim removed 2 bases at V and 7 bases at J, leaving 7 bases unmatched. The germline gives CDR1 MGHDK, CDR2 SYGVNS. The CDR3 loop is CASSEPTGVRGYTF. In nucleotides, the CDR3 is TGTGCCAGCAGTGAACCCACAGGGGTGCGTGGCTACACCTTC.

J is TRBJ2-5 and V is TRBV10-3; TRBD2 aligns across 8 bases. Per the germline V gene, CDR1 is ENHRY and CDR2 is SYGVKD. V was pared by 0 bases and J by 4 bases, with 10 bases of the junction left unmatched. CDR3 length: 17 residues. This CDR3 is CAISESDGLARRETQYF. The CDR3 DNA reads TGTGCCATCAGTGAGTCTGACGGACTAGCCCGTCGAGAGACCCAGTACTTC.

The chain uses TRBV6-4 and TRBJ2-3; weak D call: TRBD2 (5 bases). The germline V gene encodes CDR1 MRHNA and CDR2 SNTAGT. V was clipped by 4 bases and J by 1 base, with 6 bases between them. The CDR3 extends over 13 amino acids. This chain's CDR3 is CASSVRGTDTQYF. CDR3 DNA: TGTGCCAGCAGTGTGAGGGGCACAGATACGCAGTATTTT.

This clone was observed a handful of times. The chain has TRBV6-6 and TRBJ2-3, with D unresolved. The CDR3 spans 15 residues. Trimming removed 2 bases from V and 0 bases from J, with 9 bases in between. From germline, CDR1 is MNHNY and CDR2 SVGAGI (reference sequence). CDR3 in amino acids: CASSYVETSTDTQYF. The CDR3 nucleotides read TGTGCCAGCAGTTACGTTGAGACTAGCACAGATACGCAGTATTTT.

CDR3 sequence (DNA): TGCGCCAGCAGCTTGGAAGGGGCCGAGGCTCAGCCCCAGCATTTT. It specifies CASSLEGAEAQPQHF. This chain uses TRBV5-1 with TRBJ1-5, with D tentatively TRBD1 (5 bases). The V and J ends lost 0 bases and 6 bases respectively, with 13 bases between them. Germline values: CDR1 SGHRS, CDR2 YFSETQ. The CDR3 has 15 residues.

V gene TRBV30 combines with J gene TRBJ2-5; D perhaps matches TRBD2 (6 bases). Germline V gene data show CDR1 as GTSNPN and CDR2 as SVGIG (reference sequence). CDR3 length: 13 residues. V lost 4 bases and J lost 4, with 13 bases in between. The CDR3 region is CAWIAEWGETQYF. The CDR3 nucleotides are TGTGCCTGGATAGCGGAGTGGGGAGAGACCCAGTACTTC.

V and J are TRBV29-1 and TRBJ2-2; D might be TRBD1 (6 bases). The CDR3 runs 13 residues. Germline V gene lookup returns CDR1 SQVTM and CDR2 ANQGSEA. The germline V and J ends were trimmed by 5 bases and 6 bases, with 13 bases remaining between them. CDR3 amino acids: CSVQGMRAGELFF. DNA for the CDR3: TGCAGCGTTCAGGGGATGAGGGCCGGGGAGCTGTTTTTT.

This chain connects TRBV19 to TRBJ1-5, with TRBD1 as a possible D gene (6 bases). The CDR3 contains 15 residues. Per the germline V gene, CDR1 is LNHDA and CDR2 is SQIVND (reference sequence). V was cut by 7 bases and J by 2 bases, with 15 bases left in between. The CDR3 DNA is TGTGCCAGTACAGCCGCGGGGGGCGGCAATCAGCCCCAGCATTTT. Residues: CASTAAGGGNQPQHF. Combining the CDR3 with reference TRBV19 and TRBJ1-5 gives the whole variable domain DGGITQSPKYLFRKEGQNVTLSCEQNLNHDAMYWYRQDPGQGLRLIYYSQIVNDFQKGDIAEGYSVSREKKESFPLTVTSAQKNPTAFYLCASTAAGGGNQPQHFGDGTRLSIL.

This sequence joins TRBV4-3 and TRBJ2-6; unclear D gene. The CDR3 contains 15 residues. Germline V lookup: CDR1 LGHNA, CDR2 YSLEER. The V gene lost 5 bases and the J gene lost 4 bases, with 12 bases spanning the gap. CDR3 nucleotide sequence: TGCGCCAGCAGCGCAGGCGTCTCCGGGGCCAACGTCCTGACTTTC. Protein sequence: CASSAGVSGANVLTF.